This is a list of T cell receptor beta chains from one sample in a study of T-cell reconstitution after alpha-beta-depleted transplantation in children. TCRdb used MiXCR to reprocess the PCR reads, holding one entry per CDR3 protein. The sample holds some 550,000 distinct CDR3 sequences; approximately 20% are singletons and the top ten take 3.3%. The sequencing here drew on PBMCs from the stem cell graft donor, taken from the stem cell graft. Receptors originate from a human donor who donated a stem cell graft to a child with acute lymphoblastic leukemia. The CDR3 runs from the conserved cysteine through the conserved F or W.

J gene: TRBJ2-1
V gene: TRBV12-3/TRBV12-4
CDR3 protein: CASGYGTPNYNEQFF

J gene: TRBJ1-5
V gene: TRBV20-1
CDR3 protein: CSARDLGQGFMRGAQTPQHF

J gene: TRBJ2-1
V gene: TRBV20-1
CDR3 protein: CSASSWNDEQFF

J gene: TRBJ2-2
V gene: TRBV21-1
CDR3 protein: CASSKAKRGENSGNTGELFF

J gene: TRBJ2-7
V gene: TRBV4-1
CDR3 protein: CASSQVMPGLSYEQYF

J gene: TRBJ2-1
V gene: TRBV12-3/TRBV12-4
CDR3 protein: CASSFVPVREQFF

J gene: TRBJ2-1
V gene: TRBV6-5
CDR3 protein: CASSYFFGTLPSDEQFF

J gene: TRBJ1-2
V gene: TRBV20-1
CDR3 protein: CSARDLADSYGYTF

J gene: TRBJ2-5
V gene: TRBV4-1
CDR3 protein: CASSQPYSRVNQETQYF

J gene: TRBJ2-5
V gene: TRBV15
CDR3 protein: CATSRNPLRGWNQETQYF

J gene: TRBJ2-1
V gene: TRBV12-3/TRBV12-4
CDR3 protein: CASSFVGGHNEQFF

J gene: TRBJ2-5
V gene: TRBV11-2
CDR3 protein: CASSLMGLQETQYF

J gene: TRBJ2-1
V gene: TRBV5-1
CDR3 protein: CASSFTASSYNEQFF

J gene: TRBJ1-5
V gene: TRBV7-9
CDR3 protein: CASSFEAGGIVQPQHF

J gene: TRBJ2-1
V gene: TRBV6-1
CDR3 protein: CASKGSGSINEQFF